This TCR beta chain was captured in a study of OX40 agonist ivuxolimab in advanced cancers. Overall study: Eligibility admitted prior anti-PD-1, anti-PD-L1 or anti-CTLA-4 therapy; roughly 39% had some. Study-wide findings and caveats: A proportion of nonresponders additionally exhibited low normalized T-cell clonal expansion. Antigens targeted by the expanded peripheral T cells were not determined.

Comments on this clone: Antigen unknown.

CDR1 is SQVTM, CDR2 ANQGSEA, per germline. The CDR3 is made up of 13 amino acids. V was shortened by 6 bases and J by 8 bases, with 18 bases between the two germline ends. Libraries were prepared by immunoSEQ multiplex PCR; TCRdb keeps only in-frame clonotypes and omits some of them. Of around 67,000 clones listed, 70% to 90% are singletons. The source of this sequence is an adult with an advanced solid tumor such as melanoma, head and neck, liver or kidney cancer. The specimen was CD4+ or CD8+ T cells sorted from blood, collected in a trial of the OX40 agonist ivuxolimab. The chain has TRBV29-1 and TRBJ2-3; tentative D call: TRBD2 (6 bases). The CDR3 loop reads CSVGGADSATQYF. For the CDR3, the DNA is TGCAGCGTCGGGGGAGCAGACTCAGCTACGCAGTATTTT.